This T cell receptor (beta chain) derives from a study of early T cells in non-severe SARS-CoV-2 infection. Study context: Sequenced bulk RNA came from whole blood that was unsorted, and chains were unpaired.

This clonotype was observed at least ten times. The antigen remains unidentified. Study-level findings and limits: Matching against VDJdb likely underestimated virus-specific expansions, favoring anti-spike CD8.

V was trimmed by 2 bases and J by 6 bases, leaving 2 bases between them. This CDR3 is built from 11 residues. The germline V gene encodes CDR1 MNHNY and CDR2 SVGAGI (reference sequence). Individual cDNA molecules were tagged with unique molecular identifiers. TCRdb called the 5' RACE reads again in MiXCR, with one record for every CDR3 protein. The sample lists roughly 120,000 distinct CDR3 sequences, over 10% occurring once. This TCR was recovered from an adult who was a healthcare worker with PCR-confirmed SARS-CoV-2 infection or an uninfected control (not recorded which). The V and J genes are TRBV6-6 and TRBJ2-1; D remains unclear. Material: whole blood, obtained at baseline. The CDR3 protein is CASSYANEQFF. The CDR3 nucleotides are TGTGCCAGCAGTTACGCCAATGAGCAGTTCTTC.